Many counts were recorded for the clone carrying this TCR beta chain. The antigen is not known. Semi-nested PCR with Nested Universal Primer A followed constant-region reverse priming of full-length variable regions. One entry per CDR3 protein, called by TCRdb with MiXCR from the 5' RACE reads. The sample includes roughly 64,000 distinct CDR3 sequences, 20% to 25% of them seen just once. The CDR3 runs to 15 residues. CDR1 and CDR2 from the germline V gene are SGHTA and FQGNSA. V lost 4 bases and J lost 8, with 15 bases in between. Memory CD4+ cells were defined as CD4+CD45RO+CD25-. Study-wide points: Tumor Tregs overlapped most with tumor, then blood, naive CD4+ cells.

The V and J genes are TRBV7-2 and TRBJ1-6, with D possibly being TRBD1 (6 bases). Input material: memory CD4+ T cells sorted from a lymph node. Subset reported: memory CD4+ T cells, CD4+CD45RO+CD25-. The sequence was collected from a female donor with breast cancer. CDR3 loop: CASSYGQPDYSPLHF. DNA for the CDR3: TGTGCCAGCAGCTACGGACAGCCGGACTATTCACCCCTCCACTTT. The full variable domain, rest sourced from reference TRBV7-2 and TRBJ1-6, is GAGVSQSPSNKVTEKGKDVELRCDPISGHTALYWYRQSLGQGLEFLIYFQGNSAPDKSGLPSDRFSAERTGGSVSTLTIQRTQQEDSAVYLCASSYGQPDYSPLHFGNGTRLTVT.